This TCR beta chain was identified during a study of blood T cells in healthy people across ages. Samples had at least 6.5 million PBMCs isolated from them. For the second PCR, which ran for roughly 6 to 12 cycles, a sample-barcoded 5' primer and a J-beta primer mix were used. TCRdb re-called the 5' RACE reads with MiXCR, one entry per CDR3 protein. The repertoire includes approximately 350,000 distinct CDR3 sequences, more than 45% of them detected once, and under 65% sits in the top ten. Points on this clonotype: No antigen is known for it.

The CDR3 has 16 residues. Germline V lookup: CDR1 MNHEY, CDR2 SVGAGI. Trimming pared 5 bases from V and 2 bases from J, leaving 16 bases between. General observations from the study: Underestimates were what the diversity estimates from one million T cells were considered to be.

This receptor was identified in a man in his sixties in good health. Sequencing was carried out using blood. This chain links TRBV6-5 with TRBJ1-5; D is possibly TRBD1 (5 bases). The CDR3 here is CASSPTQGRGNQPQHF. The CDR3 DNA follows: TGTGCCAGCAGTCCCACTCAGGGTAGGGGCAATCAGCCCCAGCATTTT.